The sequence of this T cell receptor beta chain was determined in a study of T cell changes during pregnancy in multiple sclerosis (dated by TCRdb to between 2018 and 2021). For context, the study as a whole: In women with multiple sclerosis, the researchers looked at how the T cell repertoire shifted as pregnancy progressed.

V is reduced by 4 bases and J by 0 bases, leaving a spacing of 7 bases between them. The germline V gene supplies CDR1 MNHEY and CDR2 SVGAGI. There are 13 amino acids in the CDR3, from cysteine to phenylalanine inclusive. Only CDR3 DNA remains: 39 bases, in frame from the first base. The method behind the library was the immunoSEQ multiplex PCR assay. The source is immuneACCESS, and TCRdb retained only in-frame sequences with V and J called. Part of the clones is not carried over; for the studies checked, unresolved V genes explain less than half of this, and the remainder is unexplained. For this sample there are about 79,000 clones; about 93% appear just once. The top ten clones comprise around 0.45% of the sample. In regard to this clone: Its antigen specificity is not known. Base qualities are not at hand, and no much larger clone is one base apart.

Sample: CD4+ T cells from peripheral blood mononuclear cells, taken in the second trimester of pregnancy. The rearrangement combines TRBV6-5 with TRBJ2-7; no confident D gene assignment can be made. This sequence was found in a female donor with multiple sclerosis, enrolled in a pregnancy study. CDR3 reads: CASSLTSSYEQYF. The nucleotide sequence reads as follows: TGTGCCAGCAGTTTAACGAGCTCCTACGAGCAGTACTTC.